One sample yielded the 13 T cell receptor beta chains listed below, sequenced in a study of cytomegalovirus exposure and HLA in healthy donors. The primer mix had 60 Vbeta and 13 Jbeta primers. Measured with immunoSEQ multiplex PCR; TCRdb has only the in-frame clones, and not every one. The profile covers some 200,000 clones, with 84% appearing a single time and roughly 2.6% taken by the ten largest. Sample: PBMCs. The receptors shown here come from a woman between 45 and 60 years old in good health and CMV-seropositive.

V and J are TRBV19 and TRBJ2-2; D might be TRBD1 (6 bases). V lost 10 bases to trimming and J lost 4 bases, with 16 bases between them. CDR1 is LNHDA, CDR2 SQIVND, per germline (reference sequence). CDR3 length: 14 residues. The CDR3 region is CATWTAAGTGELFF. DNA for the CDR3: TGTGCCACCTGGACAGCCGCGGGCACCGGGGAGCTGTTTTTT. The full variable domain, in which reference TRBV19 and TRBJ2-2 provide the parts outside the CDR3, is DGGITQSPKYLFRKEGQNVTLSCEQNLNHDAMYWYRQDPGQGLRLIYYSQIVNDFQKGDIAEGYSVSREKKESFPLTVTSAQKNPTAFYLCATWTAAGTGELFFGEGSRLTVL.

The chain has TRBV6-5 and TRBJ1-2; D is possibly TRBD1 (6 bases). CDR3 length: 15 amino acids. The ends were cut back, 4 bases at V and 4 bases at J, with 16 bases in the middle. Germline assignment: CDR1 MNHEY and CDR2 SVGAGI. CDR3 bases: TGTGCCAGCAGTTCTACGTTGGACAGCCTCTATGGCTACACCTTC. As protein: CASSSTLDSLYGYTF.

The V and J genes are TRBV30 and TRBJ2-3; D not resolved. Germline assignment: CDR1 GTSNPN and CDR2 SVGIG (reference sequence). The V end lost 4 bases, the J end lost 3 bases, and 11 bases lay between the germline ends. The CDR3 has 13 residues. The CDR3 DNA reads as TGTGCCTGGACTAGAGGCCTGACAGATACGCAGTATTTT. It encodes CAWTRGLTDTQYF. The full variable domain, in which reference TRBV30 and TRBJ2-3 provide the parts outside the CDR3, is SQTIHQWPATLVQPVGSPLSLECTVEGTSNPNLYWYRQAAGRGLQLLFYSVGIGQISSEVPQNLSASRPQDRQFILSSKKLLLSDSGFYLCAWTRGLTDTQYFGPGTRLTVL.

The chain combines TRBV28 with TRBJ1-5; 7 nucleotides align to TRBD1. This CDR3 region has 14 residues. Germline V CDR1 and CDR2: MDHEN, SYDVKM. V shed 5 bases and J 5 bases; nucleotides not matched to a gene: 6. The CDR3, as DNA: TGTGCCAGCAGTCCTTGGACAGGCCATCAGCCCCAGCATTTT. It translates to CASSPWTGHQPQHF.

The V call is TRBV6-5, the J call TRBJ1-1; 12 bases fit TRBD1. The V and J ends lost 6 bases and 6 bases, in that order; junction bases with no gene match: 8. The CDR3 contains 15 residues. Germline-derived CDR1 and CDR2 are MNHEY and SVGAGI. CDR3 nucleotide sequence: TGTGCCAGCAGACCGGGACAGGGGGCCATGGCTGAAGCTTTCTTT. It encodes CASRPGQGAMAEAFF.

The chain uses TRBV30 and TRBJ1-4; D remains ambiguous. Per the germline V gene, CDR1 is GTSNPN and CDR2 is SVGIG (reference sequence). This CDR3 comprises 13 residues. V was pared by 1 base and J by 5 bases, with 8 bases between. CDR3 amino acids: CAWSGGQNEKLFF. The CDR3 bases are TGTGCCTGGAGTGGAGGCCAAAATGAAAAACTGTTTTTT.

V is TRBV6-6 and J is TRBJ2-7; no clear D. The V gene's germline CDR1 is MNHNY and CDR2 SVGAGI (reference sequence). The CDR3 totals 12 residues. Trimming took 5 bases from V and 4 from J, leaving 9 bases between them. The CDR3 loop reads CASSTAGYEQYF. In DNA, the CDR3 is TGTGCCAGCAGTACCGCCGGGTACGAGCAGTACTTC.

V gene TRBV7-2 combines with J gene TRBJ2-1; 11 bases are shared with TRBD2. The CDR3 has 15 residues. Per germline, CDR1 SGHTA and CDR2 FQGNSA. After removal of 1 base from V and 6 bases from J, the junction contained 2 bases not matched to a gene. The CDR3 nucleotides read TGTGCCAGCAGCTTAGGTAGCGGGGGGGTCAATGAGCAGTTCTTC. Translation gives CASSLGSGGVNEQFF.

The V gene is TRBV2, the J gene TRBJ1-5; the D is unclear. Germline V gene data show CDR1 as SNHLY and CDR2 as FYNNEI. The germline V and J ends were trimmed by 8 bases and 3 bases, with 11 bases remaining between them. The CDR3 length is 13 residues. The DNA of the CDR3 is TGTGCCAGCTCACAGCTGGCCAATCAGCCCCAGCATTTT. It specifies CASSQLANQPQHF.

The rearrangement uses TRBV19 and TRBJ2-1; 15 bases line up with TRBD2. The V gene's germline CDR1 is LNHDA and CDR2 SQIVND (reference sequence). V lost 5 bases and J lost 10; bases outside the gene matches: 9. The CDR3 is 16 residues long. CDR3 nucleotides: TGTGCCAGTAGTCCGCGGACTAGCGGGGGGGCCTGGGAGCAGTTCTTC. Its translation: CASSPRTSGGAWEQFF. The full variable domain, in which reference TRBV19 and TRBJ2-1 provide the parts outside the CDR3, is DGGITQSPKYLFRKEGQNVTLSCEQNLNHDAMYWYRQDPGQGLRLIYYSQIVNDFQKGDIAEGYSVSREKKESFPLTVTSAQKNPTAFYLCASSPRTSGGAWEQFFGPGTRLTVL.

As regards this clone: The same CDR3 can be traced to other DNA sequences in this sample. The chain is built from TRBV6-5 and TRBJ2-3; TRBD2 agrees at 7 bases. Looked up from germline, CDR1 is MNHEY and CDR2 is SVGAGI. Losses at the gene ends were 7 bases for V and 1 base for J; bases not matched to a gene: 2. CDR3 length: 13 residues. Here the CDR3 reads CASTLAGTDTQYF. DNA of the CDR3: TGTGCCAGCACCCTAGCGGGCACAGATACGCAGTATTTT.

The rearrangement links TRBV5-3 to TRBJ1-5, with TRBD1 as a possible D gene (5 bases). TRBV5-3 is classed as an ORF, of uncertain function. CDR3 length: 15 amino acids. Trimming removed 9 bases at V and 2 bases at J, with 18 bases between. The CDR3 loop is CATQPWQGGNQPQHF. CDR3 in DNA: TGTGCCACCCAACCTTGGCAGGGCGGCAATCAGCCCCAGCATTTT.

The genes are TRBV4-1 and TRBJ1-2; weak D call: TRBD1 (5 bases). This CDR3 has 15 amino acids. Germline loops: CDR1 MGHRA, CDR2 YSYEKL. V was clipped by 0 bases and J by 2 bases, with 10 bases between them. The CDR3 DNA is TGCGCCAGCAGCCAAGATCGACAGACAAACTATGGCTACACCTTC. Translation gives CASSQDRQTNYGYTF.